This TCR beta chain was captured in a study of CD8 T cells in Susac syndrome. CD8+ and CD4+ blood T cells underwent TCR beta sequencing. TEMRA cells were FACS-enriched, while CD8+ and CD4+ T cells were negatively isolated. With 10 bases clipped from V and 7 bases from J, the junction kept 12 bases outside the gene matches. This CDR3 contains 13 residues. Germline V CDR1 and CDR2: MNHNY, SVGAGI (reference sequence). Random hexamers were used to reverse transcribe an amount of about 0.45 to 1 ug RNA. TCRdb independently ran MiXCR on the immunoSEQ multiplex PCR reads; one entry per CDR3 protein. The sample contains about 160,000 distinct CDR3 sequences, 80% to 95% of which appear only once.

The receptor's source is a human donor in good health. The V and J genes are TRBV6-6 and TRBJ1-2, with 7 bases matching TRBD1. The sequenced sample was CD4+ T cells from PBMCs. The CDR3 reads CAIRDQGEAGYTF. As DNA, the CDR3 is TGTGCCATCCGGGATCAGGGGGAAGCTGGCTACACCTTC.